The 24 T cell receptor beta chains in this list originate from one sample, sequenced in a study of blood T cell repertoires in COVID-19. Data came from immunoSEQ multiplex PCR; TCRdb stores just in-frame clones and leaves some out. The top ten hold approximately 11% of the sample, which has under 200,000 clones, about 80% seen once. Sequencing was performed on peripheral blood. These receptors all stem from a man in his 70s with active or convalescent COVID-19.

The chain joins TRBV5-1 to TRBJ1-1; possibly TRBD1 for D (6 bases). CDR1 SGHRS and CDR2 YFSETQ come from the germline V gene. V was pared by 4 bases and J by 1 base, with 11 bases between. The CDR3 is 14 residues long. CDR3 nucleotide sequence: TGCGCCAGCAGCGCAGGACAGCCGAACACTGAAGCTTTCTTT. Translation: CASSAGQPNTEAFF.

The chain combines TRBV19 with TRBJ1-2, with D possibly being TRBD1 (5 bases). Trimming removed 2 bases from V and 8 bases from J, with 18 bases in between. CDR1 and CDR2 from the germline V gene are LNHDA and SQIVND (reference sequence). The CDR3 covers 15 residues. The CDR3 spells CASSIQEGRTSGYTF. As DNA, the CDR3 is TGTGCCAGTAGTATACAAGAGGGGAGGACATCCGGCTACACCTTC.

The chain carries TRBV5-1 and TRBJ2-2; 10 nucleotides line up with TRBD2. This CDR3 region has 16 residues. Losses at the gene ends were 4 bases for V and 1 base for J; bases not matched to a gene: 4. CDR1 is SGHRS, CDR2 YFSETQ, per germline. The CDR3 reads CASSAVAGGNTGELFF. Written as DNA, the CDR3 is TGCGCCAGCAGCGCCGTAGCGGGGGGGAACACCGGGGAGCTGTTTTTT.

V is TRBV6-6 and J is TRBJ1-5, with TRBD1 as a possible D gene (5 bases). V was pared by 6 bases and J by 11 bases, with 14 bases between. The CDR3 is made up of 12 amino acids. The germline V gene has CDR1 MNHNY and CDR2 SVGAGI (reference sequence). The DNA for the CDR3 is TGTGCCAGCAGCACCTACCGGGGGTCCCAGCATTTT. Its protein product is CASSTYRGSQHF.

The chain links TRBV19 to TRBJ2-1, with 8 positions matching TRBD2. Germline V gives CDR1 LNHDA, CDR2 SQIVND (reference sequence). Trimming removed 1 base from V and 4 bases from J; junction bases left unmatched: 6. The CDR3 spans 16 residues. Here the CDR3 DNA reads TGTGCCAGTAGTATAGGAAGCGGGAGATCGTACAATGAGCAGTTCTTC. Its protein product is CASSIGSGRSYNEQFF.

V and J are TRBV24-1 and TRBJ2-1, with TRBD1 as a possible D gene (6 bases). V lost 9 bases, J lost 3 bases, and 8 bases lay in between. The CDR3 sequence is 12 residues long. The germline V gene has CDR1 KGHDR and CDR2 SFDVKD. The CDR3 loop is CATRDNYNEQFF. The CDR3, as DNA: TGTGCCACCCGGGACAACTACAATGAGCAGTTCTTC.

V is TRBV28 and J is TRBJ2-5; a weak D match, TRBD2 (6 bases). Between the trimmed V and J ends, which lost 3 bases and 3 bases, there was a span of 14 bases. Germline lookup yields CDR1 MDHEN and CDR2 SYDVKM. The CDR3 has 15 amino acids. CDR3 residues: CASSFYWGDEETQYF. DNA for the CDR3: TGTGCCAGCAGTTTTTATTGGGGGGACGAAGAGACCCAGTACTTC.

The chain recombines TRBV5-6 with TRBJ1-5, with D maybe TRBD1 (5 bases). V lost 1 base and J 2 bases, leaving 10 bases between the germline ends. In germline, CDR1 is SGHDT, CDR2 YYEEEE. The CDR3 totals 15 residues. The DNA of the CDR3 is TGTGCCAGCAGCTTGATGGGGGGTGGCAATCAGCCCCAGCATTTT. It yields the protein CASSLMGGGNQPQHF.

The J gene is TRBJ1-6, the V gene TRBV5-4, with 9 bases that match TRBD1. The CDR3 runs to 16 residues. Germline loops: CDR1 SGHNT, CDR2 YYREEE (reference sequence). V gave up 0 bases and J gave up 8 bases; unmatched junction bases: 6. The CDR3 coding sequence is TGTGCCAGCAGCTTGGTCTGGGGACAGGGCGATTCACCCCTCCACTTT. Translated: CASSLVWGQGDSPLHF.

This sequence joins TRBV7-9 and TRBJ2-3; 14 bases line up with TRBD2. V trimming: 6 bases; J trimming: 2 bases; junction bases outside the gene matches: 7. This CDR3 contains 17 residues. Germline CDR1 reads SEHNR; CDR2 reads FQNEAQ (reference sequence). CDR3 bases: TGTGCCAGCAGACCAGGACTAGCGGGAGGTAACACAGATACGCAGTATTTT. Translated, it gives CASRPGLAGGNTDTQYF.

The V and J genes are TRBV19 and TRBJ1-1; D not resolved. The V and J ends lost 5 bases and 5 bases respectively, with 18 bases between them. Germline V gives CDR1 LNHDA, CDR2 SQIVND (reference sequence). The CDR3 is 15 amino acids. CDR3 in amino acids: CASSPTERRETEAFF. Written as DNA, the CDR3 is TGTGCCAGTAGTCCGACGGAGCGCCGGGAAACTGAAGCTTTCTTT. The entire variable domain, with the rest obtained from reference TRBV19 and TRBJ1-1, is as follows: DGGITQSPKYLFRKEGQNVTLSCEQNLNHDAMYWYRQDPGQGLRLIYYSQIVNDFQKGDIAEGYSVSREKKESFPLTVTSAQKNPTAFYLCASSPTERRETEAFFGQGTRLTVV.

The chain recombines TRBV6-5 with TRBJ2-2, with TRBD2 identical over 7 bases. The ends lost 6 bases at V and 2 bases at J; junction bases unmatched: 6. Germline loops: CDR1 MNHEY, CDR2 SVGAGI. There are 15 residues in the CDR3. CDR3 coding DNA: TGTGCCAGCAGAAGAGGACTAGTCAACACCGGGGAGCTGTTTTTT. Translation: CASRRGLVNTGELFF.

The chain couples TRBV5-4 to TRBJ1-4; a possible D gene is TRBD1 (5 bases). This CDR3 region has 15 residues. V was shortened by 4 bases and J by 4 bases, with 14 bases between the two germline ends. Germline loops: CDR1 SGHNT, CDR2 YYREEE (reference sequence). Written as DNA, the CDR3 is TGTGCCAGCAGCCAAGCGTGGCAGGGTAATGAAAAACTGTTTTTT. Its protein product is CASSQAWQGNEKLFF. The full variable domain, with the rest looked up from reference TRBV5-4 and TRBJ1-4, is ETGVTQSPTHLIKTRGQQVTLRCSSQSGHNTVSWYQQALGQGPQFIFQYYREEENGRGNFPPRFSGLQFPNYSSELNVNALELDDSALYLCASSQAWQGNEKLFFGSGTQLSVL.

V gene TRBV11-2 combines with J gene TRBJ2-1; TRBD2 aligns across 12 bases. The CDR3 covers 17 residues. From germline, CDR1 is SGHAT and CDR2 FQNNGV. V was pared by 4 bases and J by 3 bases, with 7 bases of the junction left unmatched. CDR3 region: CASSSGQGLAGYNEQFF. In DNA, the CDR3 is TGTGCCAGCAGCTCAGGCCAGGGACTAGCGGGCTACAATGAGCAGTTCTTC.

The V gene is TRBV7-9, the J gene TRBJ1-1; TRBD1 matches at 7 bases. CDR3 size: 15 residues. With V trimmed by 4 bases and J by 5 bases, 10 bases remained unmatched. Looked up from germline, CDR1 is SEHNR and CDR2 is FQNEAQ (reference sequence). The CDR3 is CASSSHRGLGTEAFF. CDR3 sequence (DNA): TGTGCCAGCAGCTCACACAGGGGTTTGGGAACTGAAGCTTTCTTT.

This chain links TRBV5-4 with TRBJ2-7; a weak D match, TRBD2 (6 bases). Per germline, CDR1 SGHNT and CDR2 YYREEE (reference sequence). CDR3 length: 15 amino acids. Trimming removed 3 bases at V and 5 bases at J, with 18 bases between. In nucleotides, the CDR3 is TGTGCCAGCAGCTCGGGGGTGGGGCCGAGCGACGAGCAGTACTTC. It yields the protein CASSSGVGPSDEQYF.

With respect to this clone: The sample carries other DNA sequences with the same CDR3. The gene calls are TRBV28 and TRBJ1-2; D not resolved. V lost 2 bases to trimming and J lost 4 bases, with 5 bases between them. CDR3 size: 12 residues. Germline V CDR1 and CDR2: MDHEN, SYDVKM. The CDR3 region is CASSLRLYGYTF. The CDR3 DNA reads as TGTGCCAGCAGTTTACGTCTCTATGGCTACACCTTC.

The chain has TRBV6-2 or TRBV6-3 and TRBJ2-7; possible D gene TRBD2, 5 bases. Trimming took off 5 bases at V and 7 bases at J, with 15 bases between the two ends. Germline CDR1 MNHEY, CDR2 SVGEGT. This CDR3 has 13 amino acids. CDR3: CASSEGVPGEQYF. CDR3 DNA sequence: TGTGCCAGCAGTGAGGGAGTCCCGGGGGAGCAGTACTTC.

The rearrangement joins TRBV6-2 or TRBV6-3 to TRBJ1-4; tentatively, D is TRBD1 (5 bases). CDR3 size: 15 residues. V lost 2 bases and J 0 bases, leaving 7 bases between the germline ends. CDR1 and CDR2 (germline): MNHEY, SVGEGT. Here the CDR3 reads CASSYRGATNEKLFF. The CDR3 DNA follows: TGTGCCAGCAGTTACCGGGGGGCAACTAATGAAAAACTGTTTTTT.

This clone was counted once. The V call is TRBV7-2, the J call TRBJ2-3, with D possibly matching TRBD2 (6 bases). Looked up from germline, CDR1 is SGHTA and CDR2 is FQGNSA. This CDR3 has 16 amino acids. Trimming stripped 6 bases from V and 0 bases from J, with 16 bases between. The CDR3 nucleotides read TGTGCCAGCAGTCCCCCCGGACTACCAAGCACAGATACGCAGTATTTT. Translating it yields CASSPPGLPSTDTQYF.

CDR3 in DNA: TGTGCCAGCATTCGACAGGGGGCGGCGAGCACTGAAGCTTTCTTT. Translating gives CASIRQGAASTEAFF. The rearrangement links TRBV28 to TRBJ1-1, with 10 bases matching TRBD1. Germline lookup yields CDR1 MDHEN and CDR2 SYDVKM. After removal of 7 bases from V and 4 bases from J, the junction contained 9 bases not matched to a gene. This CDR3 is 15 amino acids long.

The chain recombines TRBV3-1 (or the pseudogene TRBV3-2) with TRBJ2-2; D is perhaps TRBD2 (6 bases). CDR1 is LGHDT, CDR2 YNNKEL, per germline (reference sequence). The CDR3 runs to 15 residues. The V end lost 4 bases, the J end lost 6 bases, and 15 bases lay between the germline ends. The CDR3 nucleotides are TGTGCCAGCAGCCCGGGGGTAGCAGGCTCCGGGGAGCTGTTTTTT. As protein: CASSPGVAGSGELFF.

CDR3: CASSYRGLLLNEQYF. CDR3 DNA: TGTGCCAGCAGTTACAGGGGTCTATTATTAAACGAGCAGTACTTC. The rearrangement uses TRBV6-2 or TRBV6-3 and TRBJ2-7; D may be TRBD1 (5 bases). Trimming took 2 bases from V and 5 from J, leaving 16 bases between them. Germline loops: CDR1 MNHEY, CDR2 SVGEGT. The CDR3 totals 15 residues.

The rearrangement links TRBV19 to TRBJ1-4, with a weak D call TRBD1 (5 bases). Germline V gene data show CDR1 as LNHDA and CDR2 as SQIVND (reference sequence). Trimming pared 6 bases from V and 0 bases from J, leaving 11 bases between. CDR3 size: 15 residues. CDR3 sequence: CASSPGAATNEKLFF. CDR3 nucleotide sequence: TGTGCCAGTAGCCCTGGGGCCGCAACTAATGAAAAACTGTTTTTT.